Only one count was recorded for the clone carrying this T cell receptor (beta chain). Its target is not known. Here immunoSEQ multiplex PCR was the method, and the copy in TCRdb shows in-frame clones only, minus some. The sample includes 300,000 to 350,000 clones, approximately 90% of them seen just once. This sample is drawn from a study of Ad26.COV2.S vaccination and SARS-CoV-2 variants. Looking at the study overall: Participants got Ad26.COV2.S intramuscularly, once or twice 56 days apart.

Regarding the study as a whole: Vaccinees showed greater spike-specific TCR breadth than placebo recipients.

Treatment meaning: approximately 18 received Ad26.COV2.S at low or high dose, single or two shots; several received placebo; per-sample allocation not given. Sampling was done on day 63 after the first vaccine or placebo injection. Based in Boston, the donor was an adult of 18-55 years. An Ad26 vector that expressed Wuhan-strain SARS-CoV-2 spike constituted the vaccine. With 1 base removed from V and 8 bases from J, the gap between germline ends came to 12 bases. This CDR3 region has 13 residues. The germline CDR1 and CDR2 sequences are SGHDT and YYEEEE. The specimen comprised peripheral blood, sampled in a trial of Ad26.COV2.S vaccine versus placebo. The chain carries TRBV5-6 and TRBJ1-1; D uncertain. The sequence was obtained from a person aged 18-60 years who received the Ad26.COV2.S COVID-19 vaccine or a placebo. The CDR3 DNA is TGTGCCAGCAGCTTGACTGGATCGTTCGAAGCTTTCTTT. This sequence encodes CASSLTGSFEAFF.